The 14 T cell receptor beta chains below were found in one sample sequenced in a study of CD8+ T cells in alopecia areata. Reverse transcribed after extraction, RNA yielded cDNA as the sequencing template. The protocol was immunoSEQ multiplex PCR, while the TCRdb copy is restricted to in-frame clones and leaves out a portion. This sample carries around 190,000 clones, 56% of them seen once, and the ten largest clones take 4.5% to 6%. Sequenced: CD8+ T cells sorted from blood. These receptor sequences come from a human donor in good health.

Only a few counts were recorded for this clone. The chain combines TRBV30 with TRBJ2-3; D ambiguous. The CDR3 consists of 14 residues. The germline CDR1 and CDR2 sequences are GTSNPN and SVGIG (reference sequence). V was cut by 2 bases and J by 4 bases, with 13 bases left in between. The CDR3 loop is CAWSSVRVADTQYF. The DNA for the CDR3 is TGTGCCTGGAGTAGTGTCCGGGTGGCAGATACGCAGTATTTT.

V usage is TRBV29-1 and J usage is TRBJ1-2; D gene uncertain. V lost 3 bases, J lost 2 bases, and 10 bases lay in between. The CDR3 extends over 13 amino acids. Germline-derived CDR1 and CDR2 are SQVTM and ANQGSEA. The CDR3 nucleotides read TGCAGCGTTGATGATGGACGCAACTATGGCTACACCTTC. Amino acid sequence: CSVDDGRNYGYTF.

This clone was picked up a small number of times. CDR3 coding DNA: TGCGCCAGCAGCCTTCGGACAGATGGTGAAGCTTTCTTT. This codes for CASSLRTDGEAFF. The rearrangement uses TRBV4-1 and TRBJ1-1, with D maybe TRBD1 (6 bases). V was shortened by 4 bases and J by 7 bases, with 13 bases between the two germline ends. CDR3 length equals 13 residues. Germline V lookup: CDR1 MGHRA, CDR2 YSYEKL.

The V gene is TRBV5-6, the J gene TRBJ2-3, with 7 bases identical to TRBD1. The CDR3 contains 14 residues. Looked up from germline, CDR1 is SGHDT and CDR2 is YYEEEE. The J segment lost 3 bases and the V segment lost 4 bases, leaving 5 bases of the junction unmatched. The CDR3 sequence: CASSAPGQTDTQYF. CDR3 bases: TGTGCCAGCAGCGCCCCGGGACAGACAGATACGCAGTATTTT.

Concerning this clone itself: Additional DNA sequences in this sample encode the identical CDR3. The V call is TRBV7-6, the J call TRBJ1-5, with 8 positions matching TRBD1. Trimming removed 1 base from V and 4 bases from J; junction bases left unmatched: 6. Germline loops: CDR1 SGHVS, CDR2 FNYEAQ. There are 16 residues in the CDR3. CDR3 residues: CASSLGGDRRNQPQHF. CDR3 bases: TGTGCCAGCAGCTTAGGGGGGGACAGGCGTAATCAGCCCCAGCATTTT.

The chain recombines TRBV13 with TRBJ1-1; TRBD1 matches at 7 bases. V was pared by 9 bases and J by 0 bases, with 4 bases of the junction left unmatched. Germline values: CDR1 PRHDT, CDR2 FYEKMQ (reference sequence). CDR3 size: 13 residues. The CDR3 DNA reads TGTGCCAGTACAGACAGGGTGAACACTGAAGCTTTCTTT. Its translation is CASTDRVNTEAFF.

This sequence joins TRBV5-6 and TRBJ2-7, with TRBD2 as a possible D gene (6 bases). The CDR3 is 12 residues long. Germline V gene lookup returns CDR1 SGHDT and CDR2 YYEEEE. V dropped 4 bases and J dropped 7 bases, with 12 bases sitting between them. The CDR3 bases are TGTGCCAGCAGCCCCCTGGGGGGTGAGCAGTACTTC. It codes for CASSPLGGEQYF.

A few counts support this clone. The chain carries TRBV6-1 and TRBJ2-4; D possibly corresponds to TRBD2 (6 bases). The CDR3 is 15 residues long. From germline, CDR1 is MNHNS and CDR2 SASEGT. Trimming pared 1 base from V and 8 bases from J, leaving 15 bases between. Here the CDR3 reads CASSEDAGRGDIQYF. For the CDR3, the DNA is TGTGCCAGCAGTGAAGACGCAGGGCGGGGAGACATTCAGTACTTC.

In the case of this clone: Other DNA sequences in this sample translate to the same CDR3. The rearrangement uses TRBV27 and TRBJ1-2; TRBD1 matches at 8 bases. The CDR3 consists of 13 residues. Germline lookup yields CDR1 MNHEY and CDR2 SMNVEV (reference sequence). V shed 2 bases and J 6 bases; nucleotides not matched to a gene: 2. The CDR3 DNA reads as TGTGCCAGCAGTTTAGGACAGGGCAATGGCTACACCTTC. Protein: CASSLGQGNGYTF.

The V gene is TRBV2, the J gene TRBJ1-6; no firm D call. The CDR3 is made up of 16 amino acids. CDR1 is SNHLY and CDR2 is FYNNEI in the germline V gene. With 1 base removed from V and 7 bases from J, the gap between germline ends came to 14 bases. In DNA, the CDR3 is TGTGCCAGCAGTGAAGACGGGCCCAAATCCAATTCACCCCTCCACTTT. It yields the protein CASSEDGPKSNSPLHF.

This clone was counted between two and nine times. V usage is TRBV10-3 and J usage is TRBJ1-5; 7 bases match TRBD1. CDR1 is ENHRY, CDR2 SYGVKD, per germline. Trimming took 3 bases from V and 0 from J; bases not matched to a gene: 5. CDR3 size: 16 residues. The CDR3 is CAISDPDRYSNQPQHF. In DNA form, the CDR3 reads TGTGCCATCAGTGACCCGGACAGGTATAGCAATCAGCCCCAGCATTTT.

V and J are TRBV7-9 and TRBJ2-7, with no clear D. Germline values: CDR1 SEHNR, CDR2 FQNEAQ (reference sequence). There are 10 residues in the CDR3. Trimming removed 5 bases at V and 4 bases at J, with 3 bases between. This chain's CDR3 is CASSPYEQYF. The CDR3 DNA reads as TGTGCCAGCAGCCCGTACGAGCAGTACTTC.

As concerns this clone: The conserved final phenylalanine or tryptophan is absent from the CDR3, which likely points to a read error. The gene calls are TRBV6-6 and TRBJ1-1; D gene ambiguous. The CDR3 length is 12 residues. Germline CDR1 is MNHNY and CDR2 is SVGAGI (reference sequence). For the CDR3, the DNA is TGTGTCCCCTGGATAATGAACACTGAAGCTTTCCTT. Translation: CVPWIMNTEAFL.

The chain recombines TRBV5-6 with TRBJ2-3; unclear D gene. V lost 1 base and J 4 bases, leaving 4 bases between the germline ends. The germline gives CDR1 SGHDT, CDR2 YYEEEE. The CDR3 consists of 12 residues. This chain's CDR3 is CASSLRADTQYF. The DNA for the CDR3 is TGTGCCAGCAGCTTGAGGGCAGATACGCAGTATTTT.